This T cell receptor beta chain emerged from a study of blood T cell repertoires in COVID-19 (TCRdb year 2020). With respect to the entire study: The collaborator samples originated in the United States, Italy and Spain and spanned the acute and convalescent phases of COVID-19. Samples came from the ongoing ImmuneRACE study (first 160 participants) plus 1,254 subjects from 6 global collaborators. Where HLA class I and class II types were available, the types were taken from metadata supplied by the sample provider, not from assay-based typing. Nearly every sample came with metadata listing a de-identified subject ID, COVID-19 status, age in years and sex. The repertoires were made available in a free public database intended to serve as a resource for research on the immune response to SARS-CoV-2. The dataset comprised deeply sampled blood TCRbeta repertoires from subjects exposed to, actively infected with, or recovered from COVID-19. The material from the prospective study consisted of cDNA or gDNA derived from T cells, B-cell-depleted T cells, or PBMCs.

Regarding this clone: The specificity of this receptor is unknown. Base quality data are lacking; no much larger clone is found one base away.

Taken from the germline V gene, the CDR1 and CDR2 loops are SGHVS and FNYEAQ. Trimming accounts for 1 base at V and 2 bases at J, while the number of junction bases matched to no gene is 15. The CDR3 starts with the cysteine, ends with the phenylalanine, and has 20 residues. Only CDR3 DNA remains: 60 bases, in frame from the first base. The paper's findings and limits, for the study overall: The amount of clinical and demographic metadata varied by source and participant and was provided uncurated.

Collaborating institutions collected whole blood in K2EDTA tubes following their own protocols. For TCRbeta analysis, collaborators shipped samples as frozen whole blood, isolated PBMCs, or DNA extracted from either of those sample types. TCRbeta CDR3 regions were amplified from genomic DNA by means of the immunoSEQ Assay, a bias-controlled multiplex PCR. The authors' pipeline ran thus. The number of nucleated cells in each sample was estimated from the amplification of reference gene primers within the assay. To quantify the absolute abundance of each unique TCRbeta CDR3 rearrangement, sequence reads were collapsed and filtered. Productive Simpson clonality was computed per sample as the square root of Simpson's diversity index over productive rearrangements. TCRdb stores this immuneACCESS table with in-frame sequences only. Part of the clones is absent; in the studies checked, under half of the shortfall reflects unresolved V genes, and no reason is known for the rest. V, J and clone size are those of that table, while D and trimming were read from the DNA. Counted in this sample were about 50,000 clones; 75% to 90% of them appeared once. The ten largest make up under 6.5% of the sample.

This TCR derives from a man in his sixties with acute or convalescent COVID-19. The specimen sequenced was peripheral blood. The rearrangement joined TRBV7-6 to TRBJ2-2; 8 nucleotides in the junction match TRBD2. The CDR3 loop reads CASSLGRVIPSGLNTGELFF. The nucleotides are TGTGCCAGCAGCTTAGGCCGGGTGATACCTAGCGGGCTAAACACCGGGGAGCTGTTTTTT.